These 10 T cell receptor beta chains originate from one sample sequenced in a study of blood T cell repertoires in COVID-19. TCRdb keeps only in-frame clones here, not all; method: immunoSEQ multiplex PCR. The sample consists of roughly 140,000 clones, roughly 77% of them appearing once. Sequenced: peripheral blood. These receptors were obtained from a man between 60 and 75 years old with acute or convalescent COVID-19.

This sequence joins TRBV5-5 and TRBJ2-5, with 12 bases identical to TRBD2. The CDR3 runs 17 residues. The germline gives CDR1 SGHKS, CDR2 YYEKEE (reference sequence). J was trimmed by 2 bases and V by 1 base; bases with no gene match: 6. The CDR3 loop reads CASSLFLAGGPQETQYF. The DNA for the CDR3 is TGTGCCAGCAGCTTGTTCCTAGCGGGAGGGCCACAAGAGACCCAGTACTTC. The whole variable domain, remainder taken from reference TRBV5-5 and TRBJ2-5, is DAGVTQSPTHLIKTRGQQVTLRCSPISGHKSVSWYQQVLGQGPQFIFQYYEKEERGRGNFPDRFSARQFPNYSSELNVNALLLGDSALYLCASSLFLAGGPQETQYFGPGTRLLVL.

This chain joins TRBV9 and TRBJ2-7; TRBD2 might be the D (6 bases). The ends were cut back, 3 bases at V and 3 bases at J, with 7 bases in the middle. Per germline, CDR1 SGDLS and CDR2 YYNGEE. The CDR3 sequence is 12 residues long. CDR3 residues: CASSGLGYEQYF. CDR3 DNA: TGTGCCAGCAGCGGACTAGGCTACGAGCAGTACTTC.

This clone appeared a few times. J is TRBJ1-2 and V is TRBV5-8, with D possibly being TRBD1 (5 bases). CDR1 and CDR2 (germline): SGHTS, YDEGEE. CDR3 length: 14 amino acids. The V gene lost 4 bases and the J gene lost 8 bases, with 18 bases spanning the gap. The CDR3 region has the DNA TGTGCCAGCAGCCACTTAAACGGGGGAATCGGCTACACCTTC. Its translation is CASSHLNGGIGYTF.

Only a few counts were recorded for this clone. The chain combines TRBV6-5 with TRBJ2-3, with D uncertain. The CDR3 extends over 14 amino acids. V lost 3 bases, J lost 3 bases, and 10 bases lay in between. Germline V gene lookup returns CDR1 MNHEY and CDR2 SVGAGI. The DNA for the CDR3 is TGTGCCAGCAGTTATCGGAGTAGTACAGATACGCAGTATTTT. Protein product: CASSYRSSTDTQYF.

The genes are TRBV3-1 (or the pseudogene TRBV3-2) and TRBJ2-3; TRBD2 might be the D (6 bases). V was shortened by 1 base and J by 2 bases, with 13 bases between the two germline ends. Per the germline V gene, CDR1 is LGHDT and CDR2 is YNNKEL (reference sequence). The CDR3 has 16 amino acids. The CDR3 here is CASSQVTRDFTDTQYF. CDR3 bases: TGTGCCAGCAGCCAAGTAACGCGGGACTTCACAGATACGCAGTATTTT.

This chain connects TRBV3-1 (or the pseudogene TRBV3-2) to TRBJ1-3, with 9 nucleotides matching TRBD1. V lost 3 bases and J lost 4; bases outside the gene matches: 4. The CDR3 loop spans 15 amino acids. From germline, CDR1 is LGHDT and CDR2 YNNKEL (reference sequence). CDR3 residues: CASSHTGTGGNTIYF. In DNA, the CDR3 is TGTGCCAGCAGCCATACCGGGACAGGGGGAAACACCATATATTTT.

As regards this clone: One end of the junction does not line up with germline, which may come from a read error. The chain has TRBV20-1 and TRBJ2-3; 11 bases agree with TRBD2. The CDR3 runs to 11 residues. Germline lookup yields CDR1 DFQATT and CDR2 SNEGSKA (reference sequence). CDR3 nucleotides: TGCAGTGCTGGAACTAGCGGGGGCCTTGATTTT. Translated, it gives CSAGTSGGLDF.

This rearrangement joins TRBV3-1 (or the pseudogene TRBV3-2) to TRBJ2-3; TRBD2 agrees at 7 bases. The length of the CDR3 is 12 residues. Germline V gives CDR1 LGHDT, CDR2 YNNKEL (reference sequence). Germline trimming cut 8 bases from V and 5 bases from J; bases unmatched to any gene: 4. The CDR3: CASAREEDTQYF. CDR3 bases: TGTGCCAGCGCCCGGGAGGAAGATACGCAGTATTTT.

V is TRBV3-1 (or the pseudogene TRBV3-2) and J is TRBJ2-1; possibly TRBD2 for D (5 bases). V shed 1 base and J shed 7 bases, with 14 bases lying between them. This CDR3 has 15 amino acids. CDR1 and CDR2 (germline): LGHDT, YNNKEL (reference sequence). As DNA, the CDR3 is TGTGCCAGCAGCCAAGGCGGGTCTCGGGGAAATGAGCAGTTCTTC. As protein: CASSQGGSRGNEQFF.

The CDR3 loop reads CASSKALVDRAHTSSYNEQFF. DNA of the CDR3: TGTGCCAGCAGCAAAGCTTTGGTCGACAGGGCCCACACGAGCTCCTACAATGAGCAGTTCTTC. The chain is built from TRBV21-1 and TRBJ2-1; TRBD1 is taken as the D call from the table, unchecked against the DNA. TRBV21-1 is a pseudogene segment. This CDR3 has 21 amino acids.